These 23 T cell receptor beta chains were all obtained from the same sample, sequenced in a study of beta chain features in type 1 diabetes. The study reverse transcribed the entire isolated RNA, so it sequenced expressed TCRB transcripts. The table came from immunoSEQ multiplex PCR; TCRdb's copy has only in-frame clones and leaves some out. The profile shows nearly 250,000 clones, about 63% of them singletons. The sample taken for sequencing was naive CD4+ T cells from blood. The receptors originated from a man in his thirties or forties in good health.

The chain carries TRBV6-5 and TRBJ2-3, with 9 bases that match TRBD2. The CDR3 length is 15 residues. The junction had 4 bases not matched to a gene; V was cut back by 6 bases and J by 0 bases. Germline V lookup: CDR1 MNHEY, CDR2 SVGAGI. For the CDR3, the DNA is TGTGCCAGCAGCGACCTAGCGGGGAGCACAGATACGCAGTATTTT. Its translation is CASSDLAGSTDTQYF.

The chain uses TRBV30 and TRBJ1-4; tentative D call: TRBD1 (5 bases). Trimming removed 5 bases at V and 5 bases at J, with 15 bases between. CDR3 size: 14 residues. Germline-derived CDR1 and CDR2 are GTSNPN and SVGIG (reference sequence). The CDR3 reads CAWRLPGPNEKLFF. DNA of the CDR3: TGTGCCTGGCGTCTTCCGGGACCGAATGAAAAACTGTTTTTT.

This chain links TRBV25-1 with TRBJ2-5; 8 nucleotides match TRBD1. The CDR3 contains 15 residues. Germline V gene sequence: CDR1 MGHDK, CDR2 SYGVNS. After removal of 4 bases from V and 4 bases from J, the junction contained 8 bases not matched to a gene. The CDR3 DNA sequence: TGTGCCAGCAGTGCACAGACAGGGGTTGGAGAGACCCAGTACTTC. Residues: CASSAQTGVGETQYF. Looking up the rest from reference TRBV25-1 and TRBJ2-5 gives the full variable domain: EADIYQTPRYLVIGTGKKITLECSQTMGHDKMYWYQQDPGMELHLIHYSYGVNSTEKGDLSSESTVSRIRTEHFPLTLESARPSHTSQYLCASSAQTGVGETQYFGPGTRLLVL.

The chain carries TRBV12-5 and TRBJ2-1, with D perhaps matching TRBD1 (6 bases). V lost 0 bases to trimming and J lost 8 bases, with 14 bases between them. Germline V lookup: CDR1 LGHNT, CDR2 FRNRAP. The CDR3 loop spans 15 amino acids. The CDR3, as DNA: TGTGCTAGTGGTTTGGTGGCAGGACAGACCGATGAGCAGTTCTTC. This translates into CASGLVAGQTDEQFF. Full variable domain (missing parts from reference TRBV12-5 and TRBJ2-1): DARVTQTPRHKVTEMGQEVTMRCQPILGHNTVFWYRQTMMQGLELLAYFRNRAPLDDSGMPKDRFSAEMPDATLATLKIQPSEPRDSAVYFCASGLVAGQTDEQFFGPGTRLTVL.

V gene TRBV27 combines with J gene TRBJ2-3; perhaps TRBD2 as D (6 bases). The germline gives CDR1 MNHEY, CDR2 SMNVEV (reference sequence). The V gene lost 6 bases and the J gene lost 0 bases, with 13 bases spanning the gap. The CDR3 runs to 15 residues. The CDR3 is CASRRTGTSTDTQYF. The CDR3 nucleotides read TGTGCCAGCAGACGTACCGGGACTAGCACAGATACGCAGTATTTT.

In the case of this clone: Other DNA variants within this sample encode the same CDR3. The rearrangement joins TRBV7-9 to TRBJ2-2; D is ambiguous. Trimming removed 1 base at V and 4 bases at J, with 7 bases between. CDR1 and CDR2 from the germline V gene are SEHNR and FQNEAQ (reference sequence). The CDR3 runs 14 residues. The CDR3 DNA reads as TGTGCCAGCAGCTTAGAGGGAATCACCGGGGAGCTGTTTTTT. Amino acids: CASSLEGITGELFF.

This clone was counted a few times. The chain has TRBV13 and TRBJ2-7; D unclear. This CDR3 has 12 amino acids. Germline values: CDR1 PRHDT, CDR2 FYEKMQ (reference sequence). V was trimmed by 6 bases and J by 1 base, leaving 7 bases between them. As DNA, the CDR3 is TGTGCCAGCAGTCTCGGATCCTACGAGCAGTACTTC. It encodes CASSLGSYEQYF.

This clone has only a few counts. This sequence joins TRBV29-1 and TRBJ2-1; no firm D call. The CDR3 has 14 residues. The germline V gene has CDR1 SQVTM and CDR2 ANQGSEA. Trimming took 5 bases from V and 4 from J, leaving 15 bases between them. The CDR3 nucleotides read TGCAGCGTTTATGCCACGTCGGGTTACAATGAGCAGTTCTTC. Amino acid sequence: CSVYATSGYNEQFF.

This clone was picked up one time. The chain recombines TRBV30 with TRBJ1-2, with unresolved D. Germline V gene lookup returns CDR1 GTSNPN and CDR2 SVGIG (reference sequence). The CDR3 extends over 14 amino acids. The V gene lost 0 bases and the J gene lost 3 bases, with 11 bases spanning the gap. CDR3 sequence reads: CAWSVPSWDYGYTF. The CDR3 DNA reads as TGTGCCTGGAGTGTACCTTCCTGGGACTATGGCTACACCTTC.

This chain uses TRBV7-2 with TRBJ2-1, with 9 bases aligning to TRBD2. This CDR3 is built from 15 residues. CDR1 SGHTA and CDR2 FQGNSA come from the germline V gene. Trimming at V came to 2 bases and at J to 8 bases, leaving 7 bases not matched to a gene. The CDR3 protein is CASSLFSGSRDEQFF. DNA for the CDR3: TGTGCCAGCAGCTTATTTAGCGGGAGTAGGGATGAGCAGTTCTTC.

V and J are TRBV30 and TRBJ2-1; D gene unclear. V lost 5 bases and J lost 4, with 15 bases in between. Germline V gene data show CDR1 as GTSNPN and CDR2 as SVGIG (reference sequence). The CDR3 totals 14 residues. The CDR3 sequence: CAWVPLSAYNEQFF. DNA of the CDR3: TGTGCCTGGGTACCCCTATCCGCGTACAATGAGCAGTTCTTC. Based on the CDR3 plus reference TRBV30 and TRBJ2-1, the full variable domain is SQTIHQWPATLVQPVGSPLSLECTVEGTSNPNLYWYRQAAGRGLQLLFYSVGIGQISSEVPQNLSASRPQDRQFILSSKKLLLSDSGFYLCAWVPLSAYNEQFFGPGTRLTVL.

In this sample, this clone turned up a few times. This chain joins TRBV10-3 and TRBJ2-5; D might be TRBD1 (6 bases). The germline CDR1 and CDR2 sequences are ENHRY and SYGVKD. This CDR3 has 12 residues. V lost 11 bases to trimming and J lost 5 bases, with 15 bases between them. The CDR3 region is CAVQGNGETQYF. The CDR3 DNA reads TGTGCCGTACAGGGTAATGGGGAGACCCAGTACTTC.

V and J are TRBV7-2 and TRBJ2-3; 8 bases fit TRBD2. Trimming removed 6 bases from V and 8 bases from J; junction bases left unmatched: 4. This CDR3 is built from 12 residues. CDR1 and CDR2 from the germline V gene are SGHTA and FQGNSA. Written as DNA, the CDR3 is TGTGCCAGCAGGGCCAGCGGGGGTACGCAGTATTTT. Its protein product is CASRASGGTQYF. The entire variable domain, with the rest obtained from reference TRBV7-2 and TRBJ2-3, is as follows: GAGVSQSPSNKVTEKGKDVELRCDPISGHTALYWYRQSLGQGLEFLIYFQGNSAPDKSGLPSDRFSAERTGGSVSTLTIQRTQQEDSAVYLCASRASGGTQYFGPGTRLTVL.

This clone was seen only a few times. The genes are TRBV15 and TRBJ2-3; 9 nucleotides align to TRBD2. The CDR3 has 20 residues. Germline CDR1 reads LNHNV; CDR2 reads YYDKDF (reference sequence). Trimming cost V 8 bases and J 2 bases; bases outside gene matches: 23. CDR3 coding DNA: TGTGCCACCGCCGGTGCGGGGGGGCCCCGTTCGTCCCTTTTCACAGATACGCAGTATTTT. It encodes CATAGAGGPRSSLFTDTQYF.

This clone came up a few times. This chain links TRBV29-1 with TRBJ2-1, with no clear D. V lost 3 bases, J lost 0 bases, and 12 bases lay in between. Germline CDR1 and CDR2: SQVTM and ANQGSEA. The CDR3 length is 15 residues. CDR3 bases: TGCAGCGTTGATTGGGCGGTAAGCTCCTACAATGAGCAGTTCTTC. Its protein product is CSVDWAVSSYNEQFF.

V and J are TRBV29-1 and TRBJ2-2, with 8 bases that match TRBD1. The J segment lost 7 bases and the V segment lost 5 bases, leaving 6 bases of the junction unmatched. Germline CDR1 and CDR2: SQVTM and ANQGSEA. The CDR3 is 13 residues long. The CDR3 bases are TGCAGCGTTTCCCGGACAGGGAACGGGGAGCTGTTTTTT. Protein product: CSVSRTGNGELFF.

J is TRBJ2-1 and V is TRBV4-2; no firm D call. Germline-derived CDR1 and CDR2 are LGHNA and YNFKEQ. The CDR3 is 14 amino acids. V lost 0 bases, J lost 6 bases, and 9 bases lay in between. CDR3 DNA: TGTGCCAGCAGCCAAGATGCGGCGCCCAATGAGCAGTTCTTC. Encoded protein: CASSQDAAPNEQFF.

The chain links TRBV30 to TRBJ1-6; 8 positions agree with TRBD1. Germline V gene lookup returns CDR1 GTSNPN and CDR2 SVGIG (reference sequence). Trimming removed 5 bases from V and 1 base from J; junction bases left unmatched: 1. The CDR3 consists of 14 residues. The CDR3 loop reads CAWGQGSYNSPLHF. The CDR3 DNA sequence: TGTGCCTGGGGACAGGGTTCCTATAATTCACCCCTCCACTTT.

The CDR3 nucleotides are TGTGCCAGCAGCTTAATTAATGAGCAGTTCTTC. Amino acid sequence: CASSLINEQFF. J is TRBJ2-1 and V is TRBV7-9; the D is unclear. Trimming cost V 2 bases and J 7 bases, with 3 bases left between them. This CDR3 spans 11 amino acids. Germline CDR1 reads SEHNR; CDR2 reads FQNEAQ (reference sequence).

The chain is built from TRBV20-1 and TRBJ1-2; D is uncertain. The CDR3 extends over 11 amino acids. Trimming took 3 bases from V and 8 from J, leaving 10 bases between them. Germline CDR1 DFQATT, CDR2 SNEGSKA (reference sequence). CDR3 nucleotides: TGCAGTGCTAGTGAGCCGGGAGGCTACACCTTC. Protein: CSASEPGGYTF.

The rearrangement joins TRBV2 to TRBJ2-1; D is unresolved. Trimming shortened V by 4 bases and J by 10 bases, and 8 bases separated the two germline ends. The germline gives CDR1 SNHLY, CDR2 FYNNEI. This CDR3 has 11 amino acids. CDR3 nucleotides: TGTGCCAGCAGTGGAGAGTACGAGCAGTTCTTC. Translating gives CASSGEYEQFF.

The gene calls are TRBV7-8 and TRBJ2-7, with 11 positions matching TRBD2. The CDR3 extends over 15 amino acids. Germline lookup yields CDR1 SGHVS and CDR2 FQNEAQ. The J segment lost 1 base and the V segment lost 5 bases, leaving 4 bases of the junction unmatched. In nucleotides, the CDR3 is TGTGCCAGCAGCAAGACTAGCGGGGTATCCTACGAGCAGTACTTC. Translation gives CASSKTSGVSYEQYF.

The V call is TRBV5-1, the J call TRBJ2-3; no clear D. Germline CDR1 is SGHRS and CDR2 is YFSETQ. The CDR3 consists of 13 residues. Trimming shortened V by 0 bases and J by 4 bases, and 6 bases separated the two germline ends. The CDR3 DNA reads TGCGCCAGCAGCTTGGAAGCCGCAGATACGCAGTATTTT. Its protein product is CASSLEAADTQYF. Looking up the rest from reference TRBV5-1 and TRBJ2-3 gives the full variable domain: KAGVTQTPRYLIKTRGQQVTLSCSPISGHRSVSWYQQTPGQGLQFLFEYFSETQRNKGNFPGRFSGRQFSNSRSEMNVSTLELGDSALYLCASSLEAADTQYFGPGTRLTVL.